These 30 T cell receptor beta chains originate from one sample sequenced in a study of identical twins. TCRdb processed the 5' RACE reads anew with MiXCR; each CDR3 protein has one entry. The sample yields some 460,000 distinct CDR3 sequences, around 14% seen once. In addition, the sample was reused for a study of yellow fever vaccine responses in identical twins.

The sample comprised CD4+ T cells sorted from blood. Receptors originate from a woman aged 18-30 years in good health.

The chain recombines TRBV28 with TRBJ1-1; TRBD1 might be the D (5 bases). CDR1 is MDHEN, CDR2 SYDVKM, per germline. The CDR3 has 15 residues. V lost 2 bases and J 4 bases, leaving 14 bases between the germline ends. The CDR3 is CASSLVGGWSTEAFF. DNA of the CDR3: TGTGCCAGCAGTTTAGTCGGGGGTTGGAGCACTGAAGCTTTCTTT.

This clonotype was observed a few times. The V call is TRBV30, the J call TRBJ2-7, with D maybe TRBD1 (6 bases). The V gene lost 0 bases and the J gene lost 2 bases, with 11 bases spanning the gap. This CDR3 is built from 14 residues. Germline V gene sequence: CDR1 GTSNPN, CDR2 SVGIG (reference sequence). CDR3 DNA sequence: TGTGCCTGGAGTGTGATACAGGGACCCTACGAGCAGTACTTC. Its protein product is CAWSVIQGPYEQYF.

V is TRBV19 and J is TRBJ2-5, with D possibly called TRBD1 or TRBD2 (5 bases each). Trimming pared 5 bases from V and 4 bases from J, leaving 20 bases between. This CDR3 has 16 amino acids. CDR1 LNHDA and CDR2 SQIVND come from the germline V gene (reference sequence). The CDR3 loop is CASSAQPGRGLETQYF. Written as DNA, the CDR3 is TGTGCCAGTAGTGCTCAACCGGGACGAGGCCTAGAGACCCAGTACTTC.

Here the CDR3 reads CATSDFRGSNTGELFF. In DNA, the CDR3 is TGTGCCACCAGTGATTTTAGGGGGTCTAACACCGGGGAGCTGTTTTTT. The chain couples TRBV24-1 to TRBJ2-2; possibly TRBD1 for D (6 bases). V was trimmed by 1 base and J by 2 bases, leaving 10 bases between them. CDR1 is KGHDR, CDR2 SFDVKD, per germline. This CDR3 has 16 amino acids.

This clonotype was detected ten times or more. The rearrangement joins TRBV29-1 to TRBJ2-1; D is perhaps TRBD2 (8 bases). V gave up 0 bases and J gave up 3 bases, with 24 bases separating them. This CDR3 region has 19 residues. Germline V gene sequence: CDR1 SQVTM, CDR2 ANQGSEA. As DNA, the CDR3 is TGCAGCGTTGAAGATTCCCACAGGGGTGGACTAGCAGGCTACAATGAGCAGTTCTTC. Amino acids: CSVEDSHRGGLAGYNEQFF.

In this sample, this clonotype turned up once. The chain has TRBV6-5 and TRBJ2-3, with no clear D. Germline V lookup: CDR1 MNHEY, CDR2 SVGAGI. The CDR3 consists of 14 residues. V lost 2 bases and J lost 3, with 9 bases in between. For the CDR3, the DNA is TGTGCCAGCAGTTACGCCCAGAGGACAGATACGCAGTATTTT. Amino acid sequence: CASSYAQRTDTQYF.

This clonotype was seen repeatedly, ten times or more. The J gene is TRBJ2-1, the V gene TRBV6-1; 8 bases match TRBD1. Germline assignment: CDR1 MNHNS and CDR2 SASEGT. The V and J ends lost 4 bases and 9 bases, in that order; junction bases with no gene match: 5. CDR3 length: 13 residues. The CDR3 region is CASSGGQGGEQFF. The CDR3 bases are TGTGCCAGCAGTGGCGGACAGGGCGGTGAGCAGTTCTTC.

This clonotype appeared a few times. The chain combines TRBV2 with TRBJ2-3; 8 bases agree with TRBD2. The V gene's germline CDR1 is SNHLY and CDR2 FYNNEI. This CDR3 spans 15 amino acids. V gave up 3 bases and J gave up 6 bases; unmatched junction bases: 8. CDR3 nucleotides: TGTGCCAGCAGTGACTACGGGTTAGCGGGGGATACGCAGTATTTT. It translates to CASSDYGLAGDTQYF.

This clonotype appeared once. The chain uses TRBV4-3 and TRBJ2-1; 10 bases map to TRBD2. Germline-derived CDR1 and CDR2 are LGHNA and YSLEER. The trim removed 1 base at V and 6 bases at J, leaving 6 bases unmatched. The CDR3 loop spans 16 amino acids. The CDR3 DNA reads TGCGCCAGCAGCCAAGTTCTGGCTAGCGGGAGCAATGAGCAGTTCTTC. This codes for CASSQVLASGSNEQFF.

This clonotype was seen a handful of times. The rearrangement uses TRBV29-1 and TRBJ1-2; possibly TRBD1 for D (6 bases). The CDR3 sequence is 13 residues long. Germline V gene lookup returns CDR1 SQVTM and CDR2 ANQGSEA. Deletions cut 5 bases from V and 5 bases from J, with 15 bases between. The DNA of the CDR3 is TGCAGCGTTAGTCCCGGACAGCCGTATGGCTACACCTTC. Amino acids: CSVSPGQPYGYTF.

CDR3 residues: CASSDRTPPGYTF. CDR3 sequence (DNA): TGTGCCAGCAGCGACAGGACTCCCCCCGGCTACACCTTC. The chain links TRBV28 to TRBJ1-2; D may be TRBD1 (6 bases). CDR1 MDHEN and CDR2 SYDVKM come from the germline V gene. The CDR3 has 13 residues. The V gene lost 6 bases and the J gene lost 8 bases, with 16 bases spanning the gap.

The rearrangement joins TRBV6-2 or TRBV6-3 to TRBJ1-2; D may be TRBD1 (6 bases). V lost 4 bases, J lost 3 bases, and 15 bases lay in between. From germline, CDR1 is MNHEY and CDR2 SVGEGT. The CDR3 covers 15 residues. The CDR3 sequence is CASSFRGSNYYGYTF. CDR3 nucleotides: TGTGCCAGCAGTTTCAGGGGCAGCAACTACTATGGCTACACCTTC.

This clonotype was seen a few times. The genes are TRBV7-9 and TRBJ2-1, with TRBD2 matching over 9 bases. This CDR3 has 15 amino acids. The V and J ends lost 2 bases and 10 bases, in that order; junction bases with no gene match: 9. Germline CDR1 is SEHNR and CDR2 is FQNEAQ (reference sequence). In DNA, the CDR3 is TGTGCCAGCAGCTTACGGCGGGAGGGCATAGGGGAGCAGTTCTTC. It yields the protein CASSLRREGIGEQFF.

This clonotype appeared many times. This chain joins TRBV7-2 and TRBJ2-2; D remains ambiguous. Germline V lookup: CDR1 SGHTA, CDR2 FQGNSA. The CDR3 loop spans 13 amino acids. V lost 5 bases and J 0 bases, leaving 4 bases between the germline ends. The CDR3 here is CASSGPNTGELFF. CDR3 DNA sequence: TGTGCCAGCAGCGGACCGAACACCGGGGAGCTGTTTTTT. The whole variable domain, filled in from reference TRBV7-2 and TRBJ2-2, reads GAGVSQSPSNKVTEKGKDVELRCDPISGHTALYWYRQSLGQGLEFLIYFQGNSAPDKSGLPSDRFSAERTGGSVSTLTIQRTQQEDSAVYLCASSGPNTGELFFGEGSRLTVL.

The chain recombines TRBV11-2 with TRBJ2-6; TRBD1 might be the D (6 bases). The CDR3 length is 20 residues. V was shortened by 1 base and J by 0 bases, with 19 bases between the two germline ends. Germline V gene lookup returns CDR1 SGHAT and CDR2 FQNNGV. For the CDR3, the DNA is TGTGCCAGCAGCTTAGTCTTGTTTCCAGGGGCGGACTCTGGGGCCAACGTCCTGACTTTC. It is translated as CASSLVLFPGADSGANVLTF.

This chain uses TRBV12-3 or TRBV12-4 with TRBJ2-3; 8 nucleotides line up with TRBD2. V gave up 5 bases and J gave up 1 base; unmatched junction bases: 11. CDR3 length: 17 amino acids. The CDR3, as DNA: TGTGCCAGCAGTGGATTAGCGGGAATGGTCGGCACAGATACGCAGTATTTT. Protein sequence: CASSGLAGMVGTDTQYF.

The chain carries TRBV30 and TRBJ2-6; 7 positions match TRBD2. CDR1 is GTSNPN and CDR2 is SVGIG in the germline V gene (reference sequence). CDR3 size: 16 residues. J was trimmed by 0 bases and V by 4 bases; bases with no gene match: 6. CDR3 in DNA: TGTGCCTGGAAAAAGCGGGGAAGCTCTGGGGCCAACGTCCTGACTTTC. The encoded protein is CAWKKRGSSGANVLTF.

This clonotype was picked up a small number of times. The chain employs TRBV5-1 and TRBJ2-7; D possibly corresponds to TRBD2 (7 bases). Between the trimmed V and J ends, which lost 1 base and 3 bases, there was a span of 20 bases. The CDR3 totals 17 residues. Germline loops: CDR1 SGHRS, CDR2 YFSETQ. The CDR3 loop is CASSLRIYGEGGYEQYF. The CDR3, as DNA: TGCGCCAGCAGCTTGAGAATTTACGGGGAGGGGGGCTACGAGCAGTACTTC.

This chain connects TRBV12-3 or TRBV12-4 to TRBJ1-5; D unclear. With 6 bases removed from V and 3 bases from J, the gap between germline ends came to 12 bases. The CDR3 extends over 14 amino acids. In nucleotides, the CDR3 is TGTGCCAGCAGGGCGAACCTACCCAATCAGCCCCAGCATTTT. Protein product: CASRANLPNQPQHF.

The chain couples TRBV10-3 to TRBJ1-4, with D tentatively TRBD1 (5 bases). CDR1 is ENHRY and CDR2 is SYGVKD in the germline V gene. The V end was cut by 5 bases, the J end by 3 bases, with 7 bases between. The CDR3 length is 13 residues. In DNA, the CDR3 is TGTGCCATCAGTCTACAGGCTAATGAAAAACTGTTTTTT. Translation: CAISLQANEKLFF.

Ten or more counts support this clonotype. The chain links TRBV29-1 to TRBJ1-4; D may be TRBD1 (5 bases). V lost 4 bases to trimming and J lost 7 bases, with 16 bases between them. The CDR3 covers 14 residues. Per the germline V gene, CDR1 is SQVTM and CDR2 is ANQGSEA. CDR3: CSVVVAGKGEKLFF. The CDR3 DNA sequence: TGCAGCGTTGTGGTGGCAGGGAAGGGTGAAAAACTGTTTTTT.

This clonotype occurred many times. The genes are TRBV29-1 and TRBJ1-3; weak D call: TRBD1 (6 bases). The V gene lost 6 bases and the J gene lost 8 bases, with 14 bases spanning the gap. The CDR3 length is 12 residues. Germline values: CDR1 SQVTM, CDR2 ANQGSEA. The CDR3 bases are TGCAGCGTGACCCAGACAGGAGACACCATATATTTT. Translated, it gives CSVTQTGDTIYF.

The chain employs TRBV5-1 and TRBJ2-2, with D possibly matching TRBD1 (6 bases). The germline gives CDR1 SGHRS, CDR2 YFSETQ. CDR3 length: 13 residues. Trimming removed 5 bases at V and 6 bases at J, with 11 bases between. The DNA of the CDR3 is TGCGCCAGCAGGACAACAGGGCCCGGGGAGCTGTTTTTT. Its protein product is CASRTTGPGELFF.

This clonotype was counted only a few times. V is TRBV3-1 and J is TRBJ2-7, with 10 bases identical to TRBD2. CDR3 length: 17 residues. CDR1 is LGHDT and CDR2 is YNNKEL in the germline V gene (reference sequence). Trimming took 3 bases from V and 3 from J; bases not matched to a gene: 11. DNA of the CDR3: TGTGCCAGCAGCCACCCCTATAGCGGGAGGTCGGACTACGAGCAGTACTTC. Its translation: CASSHPYSGRSDYEQYF.

This chain links TRBV7-2 with TRBJ2-1; no reliable D call. This CDR3 contains 14 residues. Trimming stripped 1 base from V and 6 bases from J, with 10 bases between. The germline CDR1 and CDR2 sequences are SGHTA and FQGNSA. CDR3 DNA sequence: TGTGCCAGCAGCTTAGTTACCCTACTCAATGAGCAGTTCTTC. Translating gives CASSLVTLLNEQFF.

This clonotype was detected many times. The rearrangement uses TRBV7-2 and TRBJ2-3, with TRBD1 matching 8 bases. Germline assignment: CDR1 SGHTA and CDR2 FQGNSA. With V trimmed by 6 bases and J by 0 bases, 5 bases remained unmatched. The CDR3 is 15 residues long. This chain's CDR3 is CASSVQGGSTDTQYF. The CDR3 coding sequence is TGTGCCAGCAGTGTACAGGGGGGAAGCACAGATACGCAGTATTTT.

The V gene is TRBV9, the J gene TRBJ2-3; 12 positions agree with TRBD2. Per germline, CDR1 SGDLS and CDR2 YYNGEE. This CDR3 region has 20 residues. With V trimmed by 4 bases and J by 0 bases, 15 bases remained unmatched. Here the CDR3 reads CASSITSGRPPALSTDTQYF. The CDR3 bases are TGTGCCAGCAGCATTACTAGCGGGAGGCCCCCCGCCCTAAGCACAGATACGCAGTATTTT.

This sequence joins TRBV7-8 and TRBJ2-5; the D is unclear. CDR1 and CDR2 from the germline V gene are SGHVS and FQNEAQ. This CDR3 has 14 amino acids. Trimming left V 1 base short and J 5 bases short, with 11 bases between. The DNA for the CDR3 is TGTGCCAGCAGCTTAGTTGAGGACCGGGAGACCCAGTACTTC. Amino acid sequence: CASSLVEDRETQYF.

The chain links TRBV12-3 or TRBV12-4 to TRBJ2-1, with D unclear. V gave up 0 bases and J gave up 2 bases, with 8 bases separating them. The CDR3 consists of 15 residues. The CDR3 DNA is TGTGCCAGCAGTTTAGCGGGCAACGCCTACAATGAGCAGTTCTTC. As protein: CASSLAGNAYNEQFF.

In this sample, this clonotype turned up a few times. The V gene is TRBV25-1, the J gene TRBJ2-5; 10 bases match TRBD1. V trimming: 5 bases; J trimming: 5 bases; junction bases outside the gene matches: 8. The CDR3 extends over 15 amino acids. The germline gives CDR1 MGHDK, CDR2 SYGVNS. CDR3 nucleotide sequence: TGTGCCAGCAGTAGACAGGGGGCAGGAGGGGAGACCCAGTACTTC. It specifies CASSRQGAGGETQYF.